Listed below are T cell receptor beta chains from one sample, sequenced in a study of blood T cell repertoires in COVID-19. Profiled with immunoSEQ multiplex PCR; TCRdb holds only in-frame clones, not every one. The sample yields 190,000 or so clones, roughly 88% seen once. The sample comprised PBMCs or T cells enriched from blood (not recorded which). All receptors come from a woman between 25 and 40 years old who had recovered from COVID-19. CDR3s include the opening cysteine and the closing phenylalanine or tryptophan. A D gene is named only where the DNA matches it firmly. Size tells how often a clone was seen (once, few, many) or the class of an expanded clone, and some rows leave it out.

D gene,clone size,J gene,V gene,CDR3 protein,CDR3 DNA
-,-,TRBJ2-2,TRBV5-1,CASSFPSEANTGELFF,TGCGCCAGCAGCTTTCCAAGTGAGGCGAACACCGGGGAGCTGTTTTTT
-,-,TRBJ2-5,TRBV12-3/TRBV12-4,CASSYQETQYF,TGTGCCAGCAGCTATCAAGAGACCCAGTACTTC
-,once,TRBJ2-3,TRBV7-2,CASSPPRAGSTDTQYF,TGTGCCAGCAGTCCTCCAAGGGCGGGAAGCACAGATACGCAGTATTTT
-,-,TRBJ1-2,TRBV6-5,CASRKGIGYGYTF,TGTGCCAGCAGGAAGGGGATAGGATACGGCTACACCTTC
TRBD2,-,TRBJ2-1,TRBV6-5,CASRLAGAKQFF,TGTGCCAGCAGGCTAGCGGGGGCCAAGCAGTTCTTC
TRBD1,-,TRBJ1-2,TRBV6-5,CASTYAGTGYGYTF,TGTGCCAGCACCTACGCCGGGACAGGGTATGGCTACACCTTC
-,-,TRBJ2-3,TRBV19,CASWYGNTQYF,TGTGCCAGTTGGTACGGGAATACGCAGTATTTT
TRBD2,-,TRBJ2-1,TRBV23-1,CASSQRDLAGGHSYNEQFF,TGCGCCAGCAGTCAAAGGGATCTAGCGGGGGGTCACTCCTACAATGAGCAGTTCTTC
TRBD2,-,TRBJ2-1,TRBV14,CASSQDQASGRGNIF,TGTGCCAGCAGCCAAGATCAGGCTAGCGGGAGGGGCAATATCTTC
-,-,TRBJ2-7,TRBV6-5,CATRTPLIGHYEQYF,TGTGCCACTCGGACACCCCTTATTGGTCACTACGAGCAGTACTTC
-,-,TRBJ1-4,TRBV2,CASSEVGGANEKLFF,TGTGCCAGCAGTGAAGTAGGAGGGGCTAATGAAAAACTGTTTTTT
TRBD1,once,TRBJ1-6,TRBV11-2,CASSVFRDRNSPLHF,TGTGCCAGCAGCGTGTTTCGGGACAGGAATTCACCCCTCCACTTT
-,once,TRBJ2-3,TRBV5-4,CASSLDRGTDTQYF,TGTGCCAGCAGCTTGGATCGGGGGACAGATACGCAGTATTTT
TRBD2,-,TRBJ2-7,TRBV7-2,CASSLAGTSYEQYF,TGTGCCAGCAGCTTAGCGGGGACTAGCTACGAGCAGTACTTC
-,once,TRBJ1-5,TRBV6-4,CASSLGLDQPQHF,TGTGCCAGCAGCCTCGGACTGGATCAGCCCCAGCATTTT
-,-,TRBJ2-6,TRBV4-2,CASSQEFGSGANVLTF,TGTGCCAGCAGCCAAGAGTTCGGCTCTGGGGCCAACGTCCTGACTTTC
-,-,TRBJ1-3,TRBV5-5,CASSWGPTGNTIYF,TGTGCCAGCAGCTGGGGGCCCACCGGAAACACCATATATTTT
TRBD1,-,TRBJ2-1,TRBV5-1,CASSLAPGQGNEQFF,TGCGCCAGCAGCTTGGCGCCGGGACAGGGGAATGAGCAGTTCTTC
TRBD2,-,TRBJ2-3,TRBV7-9,CASSLGTSGNTDTQYF,TGTGCCAGCAGCTTAGGGACTAGCGGGAACACAGATACGCAGTATTTT
TRBD1,-,TRBJ1-2,TRBV7-2,CASSPPGQGYGYTF,TGTGCCAGCAGCCCCCCGGGACAGGGCTATGGCTACACCTTC
TRBD2,once,TRBJ2-1,TRBV6-4,CASSEFSVVVAGDNEQFF,TGTGCCAGCAGTGAATTCTCGGTTGTGGTAGCGGGAGACAATGAGCAGTTCTTC
-,few,TRBJ1-4,TRBV2,CASSETTVTNEKLFF,TGTGCCAGCAGTGAAACGACAGTAACTAATGAAAAACTGTTTTTT
-,once,TRBJ1-1,TRBV28,CATHAVNTEAFF,TGTGCCACGCATGCGGTGAACACTGAAGCTTTCTTT
-,-,TRBJ1-1,TRBV12-3/TRBV12-4,CASSFSSAFF,TGTGCCAGCAGTTTTTCCTCAGCTTTCTTT
TRBD1,few,TRBJ1-1,TRBV19,CASSIDSTGDITEAFF,TGTGCCAGTAGTATAGACTCCACAGGGGACATCACTGAAGCTTTCTTT
-,-,TRBJ2-3,TRBV18,CASSPRPPGTDTQYF,TGTGCCAGCTCACCACGTCCCCCGGGCACAGATACGCAGTATTTT
TRBD1,-,TRBJ1-1,TRBV28,CASNLQGPKTNTEAFF,TGTGCCAGCAACCTACAGGGGCCCAAAACGAACACTGAAGCTTTCTTT
-,-,TRBJ1-5,TRBV21-1,CASSKGGDRLNQPQHF,TGTGCCAGCAGCAAAGGGGGCGACAGACTCAATCAGCCCCAGCATTTT
TRBD2,-,TRBJ2-3,TRBV28,CASSSIPPLAETDTQYF,TGTGCCAGCAGTTCTATCCCTCCTCTAGCGGAGACAGATACGCAGTATTTT
TRBD2,-,TRBJ2-3,TRBV6-1,CASSELAGGSDTQYF,TGTGCCAGCAGTGAATTAGCGGGAGGATCAGATACGCAGTATTTT
-,-,TRBJ2-7,TRBV27,CASSPPGDYYEQYF,TGTGCCAGCAGTCCCCCGGGAGACTACTACGAGCAGTACTTC
-,-,TRBJ2-7,TRBV6-5,CASSYSGSFYEQYF,TGTGCCAGCAGTTACTCCGGGAGTTTCTACGAGCAGTACTTC
TRBD1,-,TRBJ2-7,TRBV3-1/TRBV3-2,CASDSGTGLGEQYF,TGTGCCAGTGATTCCGGGACAGGGTTAGGGGAGCAGTACTTC
TRBD1,-,TRBJ1-2,TRBV2,CASSDPQGGVYGYTF,TGTGCCAGCAGTGACCCCCAGGGGGGTGTCTATGGCTACACCTTC
-,-,TRBJ1-1,TRBV28,CATGMGLTEAFF,TGTGCCACCGGGATGGGCCTCACTGAAGCTTTCTTT
TRBD2,-,TRBJ2-7,TRBV19,CASSSTGTSNEQYF,TGTGCCAGTAGTTCCACCGGGACTAGTAACGAGCAGTACTTC
-,-,TRBJ2-7,TRBV30,CAWRAGSRLEQYF,TGTGCCTGGAGGGCCGGGAGTAGGCTCGAGCAGTACTTC
-,-,TRBJ1-1,TRBV4-1,CASSQDPSGGWNTEAFF,TGCGCCAGCAGCCAAGATCCTTCGGGGGGGTGGAACACTGAAGCTTTCTTT
-,-,TRBJ1-2,TRBV7-9,CASSLGAGWYGYTF,TGTGCCAGCAGCTTAGGAGCAGGGTGGTATGGCTACACCTTC
TRBD1,-,TRBJ1-6,TRBV18,CASSPNRGRDSPLHF,TGTGCCAGCTCACCAAACAGGGGGCGAGATTCACCCCTCCACTTT
-,-,TRBJ2-7,TRBV19,CASSRDTFEPYEQYF,TGTGCCAGTAGTAGGGACACCTTTGAGCCCTACGAGCAGTACTTC
-,-,TRBJ2-1,TRBV6-1,CASSEERRRPQQFF,TGTGCCAGCAGTGAGGAGAGGCGACGGCCACAACAGTTCTTC
-,-,TRBJ2-1,TRBV27,CASSFSSDPYNEQFF,TGTGCCAGCAGTTTCAGTAGCGACCCTTACAATGAGCAGTTCTTC
TRBD2,-,TRBJ2-3,TRBV28,CASSFGLAGGSGGQYF,TGTGCCAGCAGTTTCGGACTAGCGGGAGGCTCGGGGGGGCAGTATTTT
TRBD1,-,TRBJ2-7,TRBV6-5,CASNLRDRGRYEQYF,TGTGCCAGCAATCTCCGGGACAGGGGACGCTACGAGCAGTACTTC
-,-,TRBJ1-5,TRBV7-8,CASSLVPGYSNQPQHF,TGTGCCAGCAGCTTAGTGCCGGGTTATAGCAATCAGCCCCAGCATTTT
TRBD1,-,TRBJ2-2,TRBV27,CASSSDRGTGELFF,TGTGCCAGCAGTTCGGACAGGGGCACCGGGGAGCTGTTTTTT
-,-,TRBJ2-3,TRBV7-9,CASSSGLSLVYF,TGTGCCAGCAGTTCTGGCCTCTCCTTGGTTTATTTT
-,-,TRBJ2-1,TRBV4-1,CASSQVQGRDEQFF,TGCGCCAGCAGCCAAGTACAGGGTAGGGATGAGCAGTTCTTC
-,-,TRBJ1-1,TRBV7-2,CASSFGGAATEAFF,TGTGCCAGCAGCTTTGGAGGGGCTGCGACTGAAGCTTTCTTT
-,few,TRBJ1-4,TRBV28,CASSMIQGNGEKLFF,TGTGCCAGCAGTATGATACAGGGTAATGGTGAAAAACTGTTTTTT
TRBD1,-,TRBJ1-2,TRBV3-1/TRBV3-2,CASSQPRQGNYGYTF,TGTGCCAGCAGCCAACCTCGACAGGGGAACTATGGCTACACCTTC
TRBD1,once,TRBJ1-1,TRBV6-1,CASSEGGQGIKAFF,TGTGCCAGCAGTGAAGGGGGACAGGGGATCAAAGCTTTCTTT
TRBD2,-,TRBJ2-5,TRBV6-5,CASSYGAGLEETQYF,TGTGCCAGCAGTTATGGGGCGGGACTAGAGGAGACCCAGTACTTC
TRBD1,-,TRBJ2-1,TRBV7-9,CASSPGQGRYNEQFF,TGTGCCAGCAGCCCCGGACAGGGAAGGTACAATGAGCAGTTCTTC
TRBD2,few,TRBJ2-1,TRBV11-2,CASSLRGLADNSYNEQFF,TGTGCCAGCAGCTTACGGGGACTAGCGGACAACTCCTACAATGAGCAGTTCTTC
-,-,TRBJ2-7,TRBV28,CASSLRGLTYEQYF,TGTGCCAGCAGTTTACGGGGACTTACCTACGAGCAGTACTTC